Below, one TCR beta chain is given with its context. Its antigen remains unidentified. The source of the sample is a study of T cells in Graves' hyperthyroidism and ophthalmopathy. Amplified regions were TCR beta CDR3 sequences from RNA transcripts. First-round RT-PCR targeting the TCR CDR3 was performed with the HTBI primer set. TCRdb used MiXCR to reprocess the multiplex PCR reads, holding one entry per CDR3 protein. The data contain roughly 360,000 distinct CDR3 sequences, 13% of them singletons. For the diagnoses, clinical symptoms, serum thyroxine and TRAb, thyroid ultrasound and orbital computed tomography were used. Sampled blood dates from first hyperthyroidism diagnosis, and it precedes any ophthalmopathy symptoms. Each 10 ml fresh peripheral blood draw supplied the PBMCs. Study results and limitations: The model made its ophthalmopathy prediction, and onset followed a median 6.5 months later.

The CDR3 runs to 12 residues. Trimming stripped 4 bases from V and 5 bases from J, with 9 bases between. CDR1 and CDR2 (germline): MNHNS, SASEGT. The receptor's source is a man aged 25 to 45 with Graves' hyperthyroidism that later progressed to Graves' ophthalmopathy. The sequenced sample was blood. The rearrangement links TRBV6-1 to TRBJ2-7; D unresolved. The CDR3 spells CASSGSNHEQYF. CDR3 nucleotides: TGTGCCAGCAGTGGGAGTAACCACGAGCAGTACTTC.